This T cell receptor (beta chain) came from a study of shared clonotypes between healthy human individuals. Study-wide background: CD4 naive and CD4 memory each took three plates per donor, while CD8 naive took two and CD8 memory one. Whole-study results and caveats: In the sorted subsets, rarefaction showed sequencing was incomplete despite large depth.

To note about this clone: Its specificity is not known.

The protocol was immunoSEQ multiplex PCR, while the TCRdb copy is restricted to in-frame clones and leaves out a portion. Of 2 million to 2.5 million clones in the sample, almost 96% are singletons; the top ten hold less than 0.15%. Looked up from germline, CDR1 is SGHNT and CDR2 is YYREEE (reference sequence). The CDR3 covers 15 residues. V dropped 4 bases and J dropped 4; count of bases not matched to a gene: 10. This receptor was taken from a man aged 18-30 years in good health. The rearrangement uses TRBV5-4 and TRBJ2-5; 7 nucleotides align to TRBD1. The sequencing sample was made of naive CD4+ T cells sorted from blood. Subset reported: CD45RA+ positively selected. This CDR3 is CASSTGTESGETQYF. CDR3 coding DNA: TGTGCCAGCAGCACAGGGACAGAGTCGGGAGAGACCCAGTACTTC.